Each of the 8 T cell receptor beta chains below was sequenced from the same sample in a study of graft-versus-host responses after intestinal transplantation. These TCRs are of unknown antigen specificity. Sequenced by immunoSEQ multiplex PCR; TCRdb stores in-frame clones only, minus some. The table shows fewer than 85,000 clones, with over 75% occurring only once. The sample here was unstimulated CD4+ T cells sorted from spleen or lymph node cells, taken before transplant. The receptors come from a human donor who was the organ donor for an intestinal transplant.

This chain links TRBV6-4 with TRBJ2-3; tentative D call: TRBD2 (6 bases). The germline V gene has CDR1 MRHNA and CDR2 SNTAGT. The V end lost 0 bases, the J end lost 6 bases, and 13 bases lay between the germline ends. The CDR3 runs 15 residues. The CDR3 DNA follows: TGTGCCAGCAGTGACTCTACGGGTGGGGGGGATACGCAGTATTTT. Its translation: CASSDSTGGGDTQYF.

The rearrangement uses TRBV30 and TRBJ1-6, with D perhaps TRBD1 (5 bases). CDR1 is GTSNPN and CDR2 is SVGIG in the germline V gene (reference sequence). CDR3 length equals 13 residues. V was cut by 1 base and J by 4 bases, with 5 bases left in between. CDR3 nucleotide sequence: TGTGCCTGGAGTGGACAGTATAATTCACCCCTCCACTTT. Its translation is CAWSGQYNSPLHF.

The chain combines TRBV5-1 with TRBJ2-2, with 7 bases lining up with TRBD2. With V trimmed by 6 bases and J by 0 bases, 8 bases remained unmatched. The germline V gene has CDR1 SGHRS and CDR2 YFSETQ. This CDR3 region has 16 residues. CDR3 sequence (DNA): TGCGCCAGCACCAGCGAGAGCGGGACGAACACCGGGGAGCTGTTTTTT. Its protein product is CASTSESGTNTGELFF.

This chain uses TRBV5-4 with TRBJ2-2; 10 bases match TRBD1. CDR3 length: 16 residues. CDR1 and CDR2 (germline): SGHNT, YYREEE (reference sequence). The ends lost 1 base at V and 7 bases at J; junction bases unmatched: 7. The CDR3 DNA follows: TGTGCCAGCAGCTTGTTCGGGACAGGGGCGGTCGGGGAGCTGTTTTTT. Translation: CASSLFGTGAVGELFF.

This chain links TRBV28 with TRBJ2-5; the match to TRBD1 covers 12 bases. From germline, CDR1 is MDHEN and CDR2 SYDVKM. Trimming cost V 3 bases and J 5 bases; bases outside gene matches: 4. The CDR3 runs 15 residues. The CDR3 loop is CASSFGTGGRETQYF. In DNA form, the CDR3 reads TGTGCCAGCAGTTTTGGGACAGGGGGCAGGGAGACCCAGTACTTC.

The chain links TRBV15 to TRBJ2-4; 10 nucleotides match TRBD1. The CDR3 extends over 18 amino acids. J lost 0 bases, V lost 5 bases, and 10 bases had no gene match. Germline CDR1 LNHNV, CDR2 YYDKDF (reference sequence). This chain's CDR3 is CATSEWTGGYLAKNIQYF. The CDR3 bases are TGTGCCACCAGCGAGTGGACAGGGGGTTACTTAGCCAAAAACATTCAGTACTTC.

This clone came up a few times. The rearrangement uses TRBV4-2 and TRBJ2-5, with 10 nucleotides matching TRBD1. The CDR3 has 17 residues. Per germline, CDR1 LGHNA and CDR2 YNFKEQ. V was clipped by 3 bases and J by 1 base; unmatched bases: 8. The CDR3 nucleotides read TGTGCCAGCAGCCATGCGACAGGGGGCGGGTCCCAAGAGACCCAGTACTTC. Protein sequence: CASSHATGGGSQETQYF.

This clone was seen only a few times. CDR3 in DNA: TGTGCCAGCAGCCGAGGGGACTTCAGTTTTAGGGGAGAGACCCAGTACTTC. Translated, it gives CASSRGDFSFRGETQYF. The genes are TRBV7-2 and TRBJ2-5; D perhaps matches TRBD2 (6 bases). The CDR3 contains 17 residues. The V end was cut by 5 bases, the J end by 4 bases, with 23 bases between. Per the germline V gene, CDR1 is SGHTA and CDR2 is FQGNSA.